This T cell receptor beta chain was sequenced during a study of blood T cells in healthy people across ages. Study results and limitations: Diversity estimated from one million T cells was considered an underestimate. Measured against age, TCR beta diversity per million T cells decreased in a roughly linear manner.

Germline V gene data show CDR1 as SNHLY and CDR2 as FYNNEI. There are 15 residues in the CDR3. For this clonotype: Its antigen is still unknown. The junction does not match germline at one end; this may be a read error.

Primed by a sample-barcoded 5' primer and a J-beta primer mix, a second PCR proceeded for about 7 to 12 cycles. Every molecule of cDNA carried a tag from a template-switch adaptor with 12 random nucleotides. CDR3-containing paired-end reads numbered at least 3 million in each sample. TCRdb redid the calling of the 5' RACE reads with MiXCR, one entry per CDR3 protein. There are about 640,000 distinct CDR3 sequences in the sample; 25% to 35% occur only once, and less than 20% lies in the top ten. Sequenced: blood. The clonotype comes from a woman aged 80 or older in good health. V is TRBV2 and J is TRBJ2-7; no firm D call. The CDR3 DNA is TGTGCCAGCAGTGAGGGCCCAATTTCGTCTTTCGAGCAGCACTTC. The encoded protein is CASSEGPISSFEQHF. Drawing the rest from reference TRBV2 and TRBJ2-7, the complete variable domain is EPEVTQTPSHQVTQMGQEVILRCVPISNHLYFYWYRQILGQKVEFLVSFYNNEISEKSEIFDDQFSVERPDGSNFTLKIRSTKLEDSAMYFCASSEGPISSFEQHFGPGTRLTVT.